A selection of T cell receptor beta chains follows, all from one sample in a study of OX40 agonist ivuxolimab in advanced cancers. Data came from immunoSEQ multiplex PCR; TCRdb stores just in-frame clones and leaves some out. The table shows about 50,000 clones, with roughly 80% occurring only once. Source: CD4+ or CD8+ T cells sorted from blood, taken in a trial of the OX40 agonist ivuxolimab. The receptor source for this set is an adult with an advanced solid tumor such as melanoma, head and neck, liver or kidney cancer. CDR3s include the opening cysteine and the closing phenylalanine or tryptophan. Each record gives: clone size, J gene, D gene, V gene, CDR3 DNA, CDR3 protein. A D gene is named only where the DNA matches it firmly. Clone size is stated in some rows and not others, as once, few, many or a class when expanded.

NA | TRBJ1-5 | NA | TRBV16 | TGTGCCAGCAGCCAATTTCAGAGTCAGCCCCAGCATTTT | CASSQFQSQPQHF
few | TRBJ1-2 | TRBD1 | TRBV9 | TGTGCCAGCAGCGTAGCCATTAGTGACAGGGGTGGCTACACCTTC | CASSVAISDRGGYTF
NA | TRBJ2-7 | NA | TRBV7-8 | TGTGCCAGCAGGCAGGGAGAGCACGAGCAGTACTTC | CASRQGEHEQYF
NA | TRBJ2-1 | TRBD2 | TRBV9 | TGTGCCAGCAGCGTAACAGCGGGGGGCCATCAGGATGAGCAGTTCTTC | CASSVTAGGHQDEQFF
NA | TRBJ1-1 | TRBD1 | TRBV28 | TGTGCCAGCAGTCGATCCACGACAGGGGGGAACACTGAAGCTTTCTTT | CASSRSTTGGNTEAFF
NA | TRBJ1-2 | NA | TRBV5-1 | TGCGCCAGCAGCTTGGAGGGAGGGGAAGAAGGCTATGGCTACACCTTC | CASSLEGGEEGYGYTF
NA | TRBJ1-6 | NA | TRBV6-4 | TGTGCCAGCAGTACCGGGGCCTGGGGTTCACCCCTCCACTTT | CASSTGAWGSPLHF
NA | TRBJ2-3 | TRBD2 | TRBV18 | TGTGCCAGCTCACCGACTCGGGGGGGCCTAAATACGCAGTATTTT | CASSPTRGGLNTQYF
NA | TRBJ1-2 | NA | TRBV6-1 | TGTGCCAGCACCCAGAGTTTGATCTATGGCTACACCTTC | CASTQSLIYGYTF
NA | TRBJ1-3 | NA | TRBV5-4 | TGTGCCAGCAGCTTGGAGCCCACAGCTTTCTCTGGAAACACCATATATTTT | CASSLEPTAFSGNTIYF
NA | TRBJ2-1 | TRBD2 | TRBV7-8 | TGTGCCAGCAGCTTGACGGGGGGGCGCAATGAGCAGTTCTTC | CASSLTGGRNEQFF
once | TRBJ2-5 | TRBD1 | TRBV11-3 | TGTGCCAGCAGCACTCACAGGGGGCGGTTCCGAGAGACCCAGTACTTC | CASSTHRGRFRETQYF
NA | TRBJ2-2 | NA | TRBV11-3 | TGTGCCAGCAGCTTATATGAGGGCCCGAACACCGGGGAGCTGTTTTTT | CASSLYEGPNTGELFF
NA | TRBJ1-4 | TRBD1 | TRBV7-9 | TGTGCCAGCAGCTTACAGGGGGCAACTAATGAAAAACTGTTTTTT | CASSLQGATNEKLFF
NA | TRBJ1-4 | NA | TRBV2 | TGTGCCAGCAGGACTCTTGGGGGGAGTAATGAAAAACTGTTTTTT | CASRTLGGSNEKLFF
NA | TRBJ2-5 | TRBD2 | TRBV18 | TGTGCCAGCTCACCATCCGCGGGGGGTCAAGAGACCCAGTACTTC | CASSPSAGGQETQYF
NA | TRBJ2-3 | NA | TRBV7-3 | TGTGCCAGCAGCGAAAGCCATTCAACCGATACGCAGTATTTT | CASSESHSTDTQYF
NA | TRBJ2-5 | NA | TRBV4-1 | TGCGCCAGCAGCCAAGAACCTGCATTAATAGAGACCCAGTACTTC | CASSQEPALIETQYF
NA | TRBJ1-3 | NA | TRBV6-1 | TGTGCCAGCAGTGAAGGGATGGGGGGCTCTGGAAACACCATATATTTT | CASSEGMGGSGNTIYF
NA | TRBJ2-5 | NA | TRBV7-6 | TGTGCCAGCAGCAAGAAGGGGGGTTATCAAGAGACCCAGTACTTC | CASSKKGGYQETQYF
NA | TRBJ2-5 | NA | TRBV7-2 | TGTGCCAGCAGCCGGAGTTGGGAGACCCAGTACTTC | CASSRSWETQYF
once | TRBJ2-7 | NA | TRBV5-1 | TGCGCCAGCAGCTTGGATGGGGACGAGCAGTACTTC | CASSLDGDEQYF
NA | TRBJ1-2 | TRBD1 | TRBV11-2 | TGTGCCAGCAGCCTACAGGGGCTAGGCTATGGCTACACCTTC | CASSLQGLGYGYTF
NA | TRBJ2-7 | TRBD1 | TRBV2 | TGTGCCAGCAGTGAGCTAGGGACAGGAGGGGCCTACGAGCAGTACTTC | CASSELGTGGAYEQYF
NA | TRBJ2-4 | NA | TRBV6-5 | TGTGCCAGCAGCATTTCGGACACGAGGGACATTCAGTACTTC | CASSISDTRDIQYF
once | TRBJ2-7 | NA | TRBV18 | TGTGCCAGCTCACCAGCTCACGGGAGCTCCTACGAGCAGTACTTC | CASSPAHGSSYEQYF
once | TRBJ1-5 | NA | TRBV7-2 | TGTGCCAGCAGCGTAGACAGATACAATCAGCCCCAGCATTTT | CASSVDRYNQPQHF
NA | TRBJ2-7 | NA | TRBV11-3 | TGTGCCAGCAGCTTAGCCAGGGCCAGCGACGAGCAGTACTTC | CASSLARASDEQYF
once | TRBJ2-7 | NA | TRBV7-2 | TGTGCCAGCAGCCCGCCCCGATTAATCTACGAGCAGTACTTC | CASSPPRLIYEQYF
NA | TRBJ1-1 | TRBD1 | TRBV18 | TGTGCCAGCTCGCCCTATACCGGGACAGGGTATACTGAAGCTTTCTTT | CASSPYTGTGYTEAFF
NA | TRBJ2-1 | NA | TRBV27 | TGTGCCAGCAGTTTATCCGGGATTATATCCTACAATGAGCAGTTCTTC | CASSLSGIISYNEQFF
few | TRBJ2-4 | TRBD2 | TRBV29-1 | TGCAGCGTTGAAGCCTTTGGGACTAGCGGGGCCCAGTACTTC | CSVEAFGTSGAQYF